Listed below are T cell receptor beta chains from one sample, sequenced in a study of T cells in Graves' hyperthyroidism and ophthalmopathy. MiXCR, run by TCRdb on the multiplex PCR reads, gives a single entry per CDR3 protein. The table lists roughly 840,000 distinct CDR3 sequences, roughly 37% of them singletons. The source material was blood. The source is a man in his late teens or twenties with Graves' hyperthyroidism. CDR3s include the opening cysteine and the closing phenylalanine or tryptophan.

CDR3: CASSHLDSNAEQYF; J: TRBJ2-7; V: TRBV2
CDR3: CASSYSDREQPQHF; J: TRBJ1-5; V: TRBV6-2/TRBV6-3
CDR3: CSVYRGTEAFF; J: TRBJ1-1; V: TRBV29-1
CDR3: CAIKGTGGGETQYF; J: TRBJ2-5; V: TRBV10-3
CDR3: CASSLGRGSSSYGQYF; J: TRBJ2-7; V: TRBV5-6
CDR3: CASSPLGRTDSEQYF; J: TRBJ2-7; V: TRBV7-9
CDR3: CASSQWDSPYEQYF; J: TRBJ2-7; V: TRBV9
CDR3: CATTGGGEQYF; J: TRBJ2-7; V: TRBV19
CDR3: CASSYSSENQPQHF; J: TRBJ1-5; V: TRBV6-4
CDR3: CASSLEGYQPQHF; J: TRBJ1-5; V: TRBV7-2
CDR3: CSAREGAGETQYF; J: TRBJ2-5; V: TRBV20-1
CDR3: CASSLVGYGNQPQHF; J: TRBJ1-5; V: TRBV28
CDR3: CASIRNSSRRFNYGYTF; J: TRBJ1-2; V: TRBV25-1
CDR3: CASSLPGTSGYTF; J: TRBJ1-2; V: TRBV6-5
CDR3: CASSSDSFGYTF; J: TRBJ1-2; V: TRBV7-9
CDR3: CAGTPGGRDYSYTF; J: TRBJ1-2; V: TRBV7-2
CDR3: CASSVIAGKLQETQYF; J: TRBJ2-5; V: TRBV2
CDR3: CSAIIGYLTPEQYF; J: TRBJ2-7; V: TRBV29-1
CDR3: CASSEALEAYEQYF; J: TRBJ2-7; V: TRBV6-1
CDR3: CASSERISGANVLTF; J: TRBJ2-6; V: TRBV2
CDR3: CASSVSGGEETQYF; J: TRBJ2-5; V: TRBV9
CDR3: CASSWGASSGTFF; J: TRBJ1-1; V: TRBV5-1
CDR3: CASSQERYLGEQYF; J: TRBJ2-7; V: TRBV4-1
CDR3: CASSWNSEGAGTQYF; J: TRBJ2-5; V: TRBV5-4
CDR3: CATSDSGTGVPGELLF; J: TRBJ2-2; V: TRBV15
CDR3: CTSSERGLGYTF; J: TRBJ1-2; V: TRBV25-1
CDR3: CASSYSGTGRGGELFF; J: TRBJ2-2; V: TRBV6-2/TRBV6-3
CDR3: CASSEPAGGDSSQPQHF; J: TRBJ1-5; V: TRBV6-1
CDR3: CASRRGQINQPQHF; J: TRBJ1-5; V: TRBV12-3/TRBV12-4
CDR3: CASSSGIQGEAFF; J: TRBJ1-1; V: TRBV12-3/TRBV12-4
CDR3: CSVVTDSYEQYF; J: TRBJ2-7; V: TRBV29-1
CDR3: CAIRSDRSNYGYTF; J: TRBJ1-2; V: TRBV7-9
CDR3: CASSLFTGGLQSPLHF; J: TRBJ1-6; V: TRBV5-1
CDR3: CASGLGSYTEAFF; J: TRBJ1-1; V: TRBV6-1
CDR3: CASSSGFEQYF; J: TRBJ2-7; V: TRBV12-3/TRBV12-4
CDR3: CSASSDQNQPQHF; J: TRBJ1-5; V: TRBV20-1
CDR3: CASPSGEETQYF; J: TRBJ2-5; V: TRBV24-1
CDR3: CASRGDVENQPQHF; J: TRBJ1-5; V: TRBV2
CDR3: CASSERGHTEALF; J: TRBJ1-1; V: TRBV25-1
CDR3: CASSYGATSSGNTIYF; J: TRBJ1-3; V: TRBV12-3/TRBV12-4
CDR3: CATSSSTNTEAFF; J: TRBJ1-1; V: TRBV15
CDR3: CSARVQGGNSPLHF; J: TRBJ1-6; V: TRBV20-1
CDR3: CASSARLTRFSNQPQHF; J: TRBJ1-5; V: TRBV10-3
CDR3: CASGHPTREEYTEAFF; J: TRBJ1-1; V: TRBV7-9
CDR3: CASRPGQAIGEQYF; J: TRBJ2-7; V: TRBV6-6